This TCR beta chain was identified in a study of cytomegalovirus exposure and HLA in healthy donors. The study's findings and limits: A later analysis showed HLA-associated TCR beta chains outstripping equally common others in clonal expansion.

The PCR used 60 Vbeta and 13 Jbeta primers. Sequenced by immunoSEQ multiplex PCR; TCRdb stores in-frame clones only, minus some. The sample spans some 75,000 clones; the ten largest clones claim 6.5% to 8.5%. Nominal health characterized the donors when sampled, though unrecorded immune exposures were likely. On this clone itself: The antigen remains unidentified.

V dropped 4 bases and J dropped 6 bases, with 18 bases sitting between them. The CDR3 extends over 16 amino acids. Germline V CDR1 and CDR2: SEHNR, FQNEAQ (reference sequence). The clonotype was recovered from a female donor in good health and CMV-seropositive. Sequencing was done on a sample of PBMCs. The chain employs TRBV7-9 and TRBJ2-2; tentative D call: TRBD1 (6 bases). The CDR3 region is CASSSYRETNPGELFF. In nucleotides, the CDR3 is TGTGCCAGCAGCTCCTACAGGGAGACTAACCCCGGGGAGCTGTTTTTT.